One and the same sample provided the 9 T cell receptor beta chains below, sequenced in a study of Ad26.COV2.S vaccination and SARS-CoV-2 variants. Clones were read by immunoSEQ multiplex PCR, and TCRdb kept only the in-frame ones, dropping some. The sample lists hundreds of thousands of clones, roughly 84% occurring once. Regarding treatment: roughly 18 received Ad26.COV2.S at low or high dose, single or two shots; about five received placebo; per-sample allocation not given. The samples were gathered on day 63 after the first injection of vaccine or placebo. Specimen: peripheral blood, collected in a trial of Ad26.COV2.S vaccine versus placebo. The source is a person aged 18-60 years who received the Ad26.COV2.S COVID-19 vaccine or a placebo.

This chain joins TRBV5-4 and TRBJ1-1; 7 bases match TRBD1. Losses at the gene ends were 5 bases for V and 1 base for J; bases not matched to a gene: 8. The CDR3 extends over 15 amino acids. The germline V gene has CDR1 SGHNT and CDR2 YYREEE (reference sequence). CDR3 bases: TGTGCCAGCAGTCTGAGGGGGCAGGGGAACACTGAAGCTTTCTTT. It encodes CASSLRGQGNTEAFF. The full variable domain, with the rest looked up from reference TRBV5-4 and TRBJ1-1, is ETGVTQSPTHLIKTRGQQVTLRCSSQSGHNTVSWYQQALGQGPQFIFQYYREEENGRGNFPPRFSGLQFPNYSSELNVNALELDDSALYLCASSLRGQGNTEAFFGQGTRLTVV.

This sequence joins TRBV20-1 and TRBJ2-1; no clear D gene. V was shortened by 3 bases and J by 7 bases, with 4 bases between the two germline ends. CDR1 and CDR2 from the germline V gene are DFQATT and SNEGSKA (reference sequence). There are 10 residues in the CDR3. The DNA of the CDR3 is TGCAGTGCTAGTGTTAATGAGCAGTTCTTC. Protein product: CSASVNEQFF.

V is TRBV6-5 and J is TRBJ1-2; D gene unclear. Germline lookup yields CDR1 MNHEY and CDR2 SVGAGI. The CDR3 contains 11 residues. Trimming shortened V by 2 bases and J by 6 bases, and 4 bases separated the two germline ends. The CDR3 protein is CASSYGHGYTF. The CDR3 DNA is TGTGCCAGCAGTTACGGACATGGCTACACCTTC.

The table lists this clone with a count of one. The sample contains more than one DNA sequence encoding this CDR3. The chain carries TRBV5-6 and TRBJ1-3; unclear D gene. CDR1 is SGHDT, CDR2 YYEEEE, per germline. Deletions cut 0 bases from V and 0 bases from J, with 7 bases between. CDR3 length equals 15 residues. The CDR3 DNA reads TGTGCCAGCAGCTTGGCGGGTTACTCTGGAAACACCATATATTTT. This codes for CASSLAGYSGNTIYF.

The chain recombines TRBV6-5 with TRBJ1-5, with 7 positions matching TRBD1. This CDR3 is 15 amino acids long. In germline, CDR1 is MNHEY, CDR2 SVGAGI. The V and J ends lost 6 bases and 3 bases, in that order; junction bases with no gene match: 8. The CDR3 reads CASRHDRVNNQPQHF. CDR3 nucleotide sequence: TGTGCCAGCAGACACGACAGGGTAAACAATCAGCCCCAGCATTTT.

The chain employs TRBV19 and TRBJ2-1, with TRBD2 as a possible D gene (7 bases). CDR1 LNHDA and CDR2 SQIVND come from the germline V gene (reference sequence). V lost 3 bases to trimming and J lost 4 bases, with 16 bases between them. CDR3 length: 16 residues. As DNA, the CDR3 is TGTGCCAGTAGTATTGGCGGGGGCCCTTCGTACAATGAGCAGTTCTTC. Residues: CASSIGGGPSYNEQFF. The whole variable domain, remainder taken from reference TRBV19 and TRBJ2-1, is DGGITQSPKYLFRKEGQNVTLSCEQNLNHDAMYWYRQDPGQGLRLIYYSQIVNDFQKGDIAEGYSVSREKKESFPLTVTSAQKNPTAFYLCASSIGGGPSYNEQFFGPGTRLTVL.

The V gene is TRBV7-3, the J gene TRBJ1-1; no definite D call. V lost 8 bases and J lost 5, with 12 bases in between. This CDR3 spans 12 amino acids. Per the germline V gene, CDR1 is SGHTA and CDR2 is FQGTGA. The CDR3 sequence is CASSGLGTEAFF. The CDR3 nucleotides are TGTGCCAGCTCGGGTCTTGGGACTGAAGCTTTCTTT. The full variable domain, completed using reference TRBV7-3 and TRBJ1-1, is GAGVSQTPSNKVTEKGKYVELRCDPISGHTALYWYRQSLGQGPEFLIYFQGTGAADDSGLPNDRFFAVRPEGSVSTLKIQRTERGDSAVYLCASSGLGTEAFFGQGTRLTVV.

This clone was counted a single time. This chain connects TRBV23-1 to TRBJ2-7, with 8 bases identical to TRBD1. TRBV23-1 is recorded as an ORF, its role being uncertain. There are 20 residues in the CDR3. Germline trimming cut 4 bases from V and 3 bases from J; bases unmatched to any gene: 23. The CDR3 nucleotides read TGCGCCAGCAGTCTCCCCGAGGGAGGACAGGGCGAGTTTTGTATCTACGAGCAGTACTTC. Its protein product is CASSLPEGGQGEFCIYEQYF.

The chain is built from TRBV30 and TRBJ1-5; 7 bases map to TRBD1. The V gene end was trimmed by 2 bases and the J gene end by 1 base; junction bases not matched to a gene: 11. The CDR3 totals 17 residues. Germline loops: CDR1 GTSNPN, CDR2 SVGIG (reference sequence). The CDR3 DNA follows: TGTGCCTGGAGTCCCCCAAGGACAGGCGTAAGCAATCAGCCCCAGCATTTT. Protein product: CAWSPPRTGVSNQPQHF.